Below, one TCR beta chain is given with its context. Which antigen it targets is not known. Base qualities are missing; no much larger clone stands one base away. In this study, sorted CD4+ and CD8+ T cells from the blood of healthy subjects and of severe aplastic anemia patients had their TCR repertoires deep-sequenced. Ficoll-Paque density gradient centrifugation was used to isolate peripheral blood mononuclear cells. Before DNA was extracted, CD4+ and CD8+ T cells were sorted using either FACS or magnetic beads. This sample was taken from a study of CD8+CD57+ T cells in acquired aplastic anemia (dated by TCRdb to between 2017 and 2018). Turning to the overall study: DNA extracted from sorted CD4+ and CD8+ cells had a mean of roughly 3.3 ug, with a range of 0.2 to 27.4 ug. The full study reports these points: Around 30 CD8+ CDR3 sequences were shared between patients and controls but appeared highly expressed in patients and within their immunodominant clones. No significant difference in CD8+ Simpson's diversity was found between patients and healthy controls (P=0.060).

Genomic DNA was used as template for profiling of TCR beta VDJ combinations and CDR3 sequences. An Illumina HiSeq 2000 was used for TCR repertoire sequencing. Regarding the original processing steps: Repertoires were assessed using TRBV/TRBJ rearrangement plots, CDR3 size and DJ length profiles, and Simpson's diversity index. Whichever DNA sequence was most abundant in the deep sequencing data was defined as the immunodominant clone. CDR3 amino acid sequences were screened for sharing across subjects and were compared with published repertoires and the VDJdb database. Clones were called with MiXCR by TCRdb after fastp trimmed the public reads at Q25, and only in-frame beta chains were retained. Each CDR3 protein gets just one entry, which takes the most common genes and DNA from the rows behind it. What appears here as the V and J calls and clone size reflects TCRdb's work, not the paper's. Present in this sample are about 190,000 distinct CDR3 sequences, roughly 64% of which were seen just once. The top ten hold 40% to 55% of the sample.

The receptor comes from a human donor with severe aplastic anemia or a healthy control (not recorded which). The sequencing sample was made of sorted CD4+, CD8+, or CD8+CD57+ T cells (not recorded which) from PBMCs.

CDR3 protein: CASSLGPDSSYEQYF. DNA sequence: TGTGCCAGCAGCTTAGGACCCGACAGTTCCTACGAGCAGTACTTC. The chain is encoded by TRBV7-6 joined to TRBJ2-7; the D gene is possibly TRBD1, with 5 bases matching. Trimming at the junction amounts to 1 base on V and 1 base on J, and the germline ends lie 11 bases apart. Including cysteine and phenylalanine, the CDR3 has 15 amino acids. CDR3 DNA only is kept here, 45 bases in frame from base 1. The germline V gene supplies CDR1 SGHVS and CDR2 FNYEAQ.